This T cell receptor beta chain is from a study of blood T cell repertoires in COVID-19. Study context: The study drew acute and convalescent COVID-19 samples from the United States, Italy and Spain. The cDNA or gDNA used as material had been derived from T cells, B-cell-depleted T cells, or PBMCs.

The V segment lost 0 bases and the J segment 5 bases; nucleotides outside the gene matches: 4. The CDR3 is 15 residues long. Germline CDR1 reads SEHNR; CDR2 reads FQNEAQ (reference sequence). Per the authors' pipeline: Amplifying reference gene primers gave estimates of nucleated cell counts. Repertoires were generated with immunoSEQ multiplex PCR, while TCRdb's copy carries only in-frame clones and drops some. V, J and clone size derive from that table, while D and trimming were established from the DNA sequence. The data show tens of thousands of clones, 79% seen once. This clone came up a few times.

The receptor was derived from an elderly woman with acute or convalescent COVID-19. Specimen: peripheral blood. The chain is built from TRBV7-9 and TRBJ1-5, with 7 bases identical to TRBD1. The CDR3 nucleotides are TGTGCCAGCAGCTTAGCTGAGGGGGCCTATCAGCCCCAGCATTTT. Protein sequence: CASSLAEGAYQPQHF.